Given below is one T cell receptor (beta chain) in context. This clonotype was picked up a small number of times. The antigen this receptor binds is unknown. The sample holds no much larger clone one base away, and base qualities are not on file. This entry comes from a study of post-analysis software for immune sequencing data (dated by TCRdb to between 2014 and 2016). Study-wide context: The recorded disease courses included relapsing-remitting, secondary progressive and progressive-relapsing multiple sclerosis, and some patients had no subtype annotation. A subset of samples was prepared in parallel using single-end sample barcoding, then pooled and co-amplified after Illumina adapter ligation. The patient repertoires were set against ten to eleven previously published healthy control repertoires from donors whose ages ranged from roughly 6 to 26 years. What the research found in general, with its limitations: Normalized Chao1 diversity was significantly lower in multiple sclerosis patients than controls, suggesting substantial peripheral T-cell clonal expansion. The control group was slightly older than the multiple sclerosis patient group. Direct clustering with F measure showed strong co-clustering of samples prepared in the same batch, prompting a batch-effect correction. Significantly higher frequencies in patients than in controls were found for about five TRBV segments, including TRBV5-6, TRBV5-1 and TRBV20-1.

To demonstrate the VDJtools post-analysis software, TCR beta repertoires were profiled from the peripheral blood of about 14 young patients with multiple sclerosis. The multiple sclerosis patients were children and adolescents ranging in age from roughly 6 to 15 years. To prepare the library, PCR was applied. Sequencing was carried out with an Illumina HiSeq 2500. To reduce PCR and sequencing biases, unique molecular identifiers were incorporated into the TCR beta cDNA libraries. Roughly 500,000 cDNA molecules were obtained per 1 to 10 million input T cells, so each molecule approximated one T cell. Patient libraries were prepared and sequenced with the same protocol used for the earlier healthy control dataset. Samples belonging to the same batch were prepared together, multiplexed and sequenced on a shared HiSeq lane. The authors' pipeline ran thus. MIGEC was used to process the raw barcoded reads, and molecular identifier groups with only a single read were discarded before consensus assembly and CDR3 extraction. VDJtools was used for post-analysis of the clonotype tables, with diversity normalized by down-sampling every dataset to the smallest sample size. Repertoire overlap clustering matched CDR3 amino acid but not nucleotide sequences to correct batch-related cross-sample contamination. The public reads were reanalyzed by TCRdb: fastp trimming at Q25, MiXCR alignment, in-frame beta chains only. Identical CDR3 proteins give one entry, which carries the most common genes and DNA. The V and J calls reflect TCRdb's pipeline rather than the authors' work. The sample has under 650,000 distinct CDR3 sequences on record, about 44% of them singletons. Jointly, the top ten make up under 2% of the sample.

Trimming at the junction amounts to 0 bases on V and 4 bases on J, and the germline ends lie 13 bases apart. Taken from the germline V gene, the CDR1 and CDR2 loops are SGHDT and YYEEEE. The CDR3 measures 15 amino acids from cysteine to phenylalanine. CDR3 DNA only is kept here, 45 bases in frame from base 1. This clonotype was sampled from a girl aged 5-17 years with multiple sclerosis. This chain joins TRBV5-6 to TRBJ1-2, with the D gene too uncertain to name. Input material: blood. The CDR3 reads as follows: CASSLGNRASYGYTF. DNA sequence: TGTGCCAGCAGCTTGGGCAACCGGGCCTCCTATGGCTACACCTTC.